The 19 T cell receptor beta chains below all came from one sample that was sequenced in a study of T cells after yellow fever vaccination. TCRdb used MiXCR to reprocess the 5' RACE reads, holding one entry per CDR3 protein. The sample carries 400,000 or so distinct CDR3 sequences, roughly 11% recorded once. The source material was PBMCs, sampled on the day of the first yellow fever vaccination. Source of these receptors: a young man who received the YFV17D yellow fever vaccine.

J is TRBJ1-4 and V is TRBV5-1; D is uncertain. Trimming cost V 7 bases and J 8 bases, with 15 bases left between them. The CDR3 covers 13 residues. In germline, CDR1 is SGHRS, CDR2 YFSETQ. The CDR3 DNA is TGCGCCAGCTCAACACCTACGGGCGAAAAACTGTTTTTT. This translates into CASSTPTGEKLFF.

This clonotype was counted only a few times. The V gene is TRBV11-2, the J gene TRBJ2-1; D gene unclear. This CDR3 is built from 14 residues. V shed 7 bases and J shed 2 bases, with 12 bases lying between them. Germline V CDR1 and CDR2: SGHAT, FQNNGV. Here the CDR3 DNA reads TGTGCCAGCACGCGGACCTCACCCTACAATGAGCAGTTCTTC. Translation gives CASTRTSPYNEQFF.

This clonotype was counted ten times or more. This rearrangement joins TRBV20-1 to TRBJ2-1; unclear D gene. The V end lost 3 bases, the J end lost 1 base, and 10 bases lay between the germline ends. CDR3 length equals 14 residues. CDR1 and CDR2 (germline): DFQATT, SNEGSKA (reference sequence). For the CDR3, the DNA is TGCAGTGCTAGGGGCAGGATATCCTACAATGAGCAGTTCTTC. Translation: CSARGRISYNEQFF.

This clonotype has more than one count but fewer than ten. Here the CDR3 DNA reads TGTGCCAGCAGCCACGGGGCTTTATACAATGAGCAGTTCTTC. Translated, it gives CASSHGALYNEQFF. This rearrangement joins TRBV14 to TRBJ2-1; D possibly matches TRBD1 or TRBD2 (5 bases each). V was pared by 3 bases and J by 4 bases, with 10 bases between. Looked up from germline, CDR1 is SGHDN and CDR2 is FVKESK. The CDR3 runs 14 residues.

This clonotype was counted only a few times. The V and J genes are TRBV7-2 and TRBJ2-5, with D maybe TRBD1 (5 bases). Germline CDR1 reads SGHTA; CDR2 reads FQGNSA. With 2 bases removed from V and 0 bases from J, the gap between germline ends came to 16 bases. CDR3 size: 17 residues. CDR3 DNA sequence: TGTGCCAGCAGCTTAAAGGGGCAGATGACGTACCAAGAGACCCAGTACTTC. It translates to CASSLKGQMTYQETQYF.

In this sample, this clonotype turned up a few times. The chain combines TRBV6-1 with TRBJ2-1; D is tentatively TRBD1 or TRBD2 (7 bases each). Trimming pared 9 bases from V and 3 bases from J, leaving 15 bases between. Per the germline V gene, CDR1 is MNHNS and CDR2 is SASEGT. CDR3 length: 14 amino acids. The CDR3 spells CASGGAGGYNEQFF. CDR3 bases: TGTGCCAGTGGGGGGGCAGGGGGCTACAATGAGCAGTTCTTC.

This clonotype was recorded a few times. The chain couples TRBV10-2 to TRBJ2-1; D may be TRBD2 (6 bases). The CDR3 runs 16 residues. The V gene lost 0 bases and the J gene lost 0 bases, with 9 bases spanning the gap. In germline, CDR1 is WSHSY, CDR2 SAAADI. CDR3 DNA: TGCGCCAGCAGTGAGTCCGCGGGGAGCTCCTACAATGAGCAGTTCTTC. Protein product: CASSESAGSSYNEQFF.

The sample holds a few counts of this clonotype. This sequence joins TRBV27 and TRBJ1-5; 7 nucleotides match TRBD1. CDR3 size: 16 residues. The germline gives CDR1 MNHEY, CDR2 SMNVEV (reference sequence). J was trimmed by 2 bases and V by 6 bases; bases with no gene match: 10. DNA for the CDR3: TGTGCCAGCAGCCCGACAGGGATGGTAGGCAATCAGCCCCAGCATTTT. This codes for CASSPTGMVGNQPQHF.

This clonotype was observed a few times. The chain recombines TRBV20-1 with TRBJ2-7; D is uncertain. The CDR3 sequence is 12 residues long. Trimming took 3 bases from V and 7 from J, leaving 13 bases between them. The germline V gene encodes CDR1 DFQATT and CDR2 SNEGSKA (reference sequence). The CDR3 is CSARVAWGEQYF. The CDR3 DNA sequence: TGCAGTGCTAGGGTAGCCTGGGGTGAGCAGTACTTC.

This clonotype was counted many times. This rearrangement joins TRBV7-2 to TRBJ2-7; 9 bases are shared with TRBD1. Germline V CDR1 and CDR2: SGHTA, FQGNSA. V gave up 6 bases and J gave up 7 bases; unmatched junction bases: 7. CDR3 length: 13 amino acids. The CDR3 spells CASSIQGAREQYF. CDR3 in DNA: TGTGCCAGCAGTATACAGGGGGCGCGAGAGCAGTACTTC.

The CDR3 spells CSASVGGTDTQYF. The CDR3 bases are TGCAGTGCTAGCGTCGGCGGCACAGATACGCAGTATTTT. The chain recombines TRBV20-1 with TRBJ2-3; D uncertain. Trimming removed 3 bases from V and 1 base from J, with 8 bases in between. The germline gives CDR1 DFQATT, CDR2 SNEGSKA (reference sequence). The CDR3 is 13 amino acids.

The chain employs TRBV7-3 and TRBJ2-1, with D hard to call. Germline V gene lookup returns CDR1 SGHTA and CDR2 FQGTGA. Trimming pared 5 bases from V and 8 bases from J, leaving 13 bases between. The CDR3 covers 13 residues. The CDR3 DNA sequence: TGTGCCAGCAGCACCCGACCAAACGATGAGCAGTTCTTC. Encoded protein: CASSTRPNDEQFF. Based on the CDR3 plus reference TRBV7-3 and TRBJ2-1, the full variable domain is GAGVSQTPSNKVTEKGKYVELRCDPISGHTALYWYRQSLGQGPEFLIYFQGTGAADDSGLPNDRFFAVRPEGSVSTLKIQRTERGDSAVYLCASSTRPNDEQFFGPGTRLTVL.

The chain couples TRBV6-5 to TRBJ2-1; D is unclear. Trimming cost V 0 bases and J 6 bases, with 3 bases left between them. The CDR3 covers 12 residues. Germline assignment: CDR1 MNHEY and CDR2 SVGAGI. CDR3 sequence: CASSYSANEQFF. The CDR3 nucleotides are TGTGCCAGCAGTTACTCGGCCAATGAGCAGTTCTTC.

The chain employs TRBV5-1 and TRBJ1-1; tentative D call: TRBD1 (6 bases). CDR1 and CDR2 from the germline V gene are SGHRS and YFSETQ. V lost 4 bases and J lost 6, with 22 bases in between. This CDR3 is built from 16 residues. In nucleotides, the CDR3 is TGCGCCAGCAGCCCGGGGGGCCGGGGCGGCAGGTCTGAAGCTTTCTTT. As protein: CASSPGGRGGRSEAFF.

This clonotype was picked up a small number of times. The V call is TRBV6-5, the J call TRBJ1-3; D uncertain. The germline V and J ends were trimmed by 4 bases and 5 bases, with 24 bases remaining between them. The CDR3 has 18 residues. Germline lookup yields CDR1 MNHEY and CDR2 SVGAGI. DNA for the CDR3: TGTGCCAGCAGTTTCGCGAGCCTTGGACCCGGAGGTAGAAACACCATATATTTT. It is translated as CASSFASLGPGGRNTIYF.

The chain employs TRBV5-1 and TRBJ2-1; 9 nucleotides line up with TRBD1. The CDR3 loop spans 17 amino acids. Germline trimming cut 0 bases from V and 12 bases from J; bases unmatched to any gene: 16. CDR1 is SGHRS, CDR2 YFSETQ, per germline. DNA for the CDR3: TGCGCCAGCAGCTTGGTAATATCTACGGGACAGGGTGATGGGCAGTTCTTC. Translation: CASSLVISTGQGDGQFF.

In this sample, this clonotype turned up a few times. The chain carries TRBV19 and TRBJ1-4; D unresolved. CDR1 is LNHDA and CDR2 is SQIVND in the germline V gene (reference sequence). V lost 6 bases and J 7 bases, leaving 15 bases between the germline ends. CDR3 length: 14 residues. The CDR3 DNA reads as TGTGCCAGTAGCCCGAAGGGTCGGACTGAAAAACTGTTTTTT. Protein sequence: CASSPKGRTEKLFF.

This clonotype was recorded many times. This chain links TRBV7-3 with TRBJ2-1; D gene uncertain. The CDR3 loop spans 15 amino acids. Trimming left V 4 bases short and J 6 bases short, with 16 bases between. Germline CDR1 and CDR2: SGHTA and FQGTGA. The CDR3 region has the DNA TGTGCCAGCAGCTCCGGGTGGAGAGGCAGCAATGAGCAGTTCTTC. Its protein product is CASSSGWRGSNEQFF.

This clonotype was seen a few times. This chain links TRBV6-1 with TRBJ2-3; tentative D call: TRBD1 (7 bases). Deletions cut 2 bases from V and 4 bases from J, with 16 bases between. The CDR3 runs 16 residues. Germline values: CDR1 MNHNS, CDR2 SASEGT. The DNA of the CDR3 is TGTGCCAGCAGTGAAAGTCGCGGGGACAGACCAGATACGCAGTATTTT. Protein product: CASSESRGDRPDTQYF.